This T cell receptor beta chain was found in a study of cytomegalovirus exposure and HLA in healthy donors listed by TCRdb under 2017. Context from the whole study: In an earlier analysis of under 750 of the donors, 250 to 300 Gb of sequence data and roughly 100 million unique TCR beta sequences from about 179 million T cells were reported. An early release that covered roughly 600 HLA-typed donors contained about 300 gigabases of sequencing data and around 80 million unique TCR sequences. The genetic ancestry cluster associated with self-reported Caucasian donors included 80% to 90% of the 300 to 450 genotyped donors. The study was designed to test whether signatures of past pathogen exposure could be identified by cataloging public T cell receptors. The study used immunosequencing to profile the T cell repertoires of 666 subjects and linked those repertoires to cytomegalovirus serostatus. Along with the roughly 700-subject first cohort, a separate validation cohort of more than 90 different subjects was used. To predict cytomegalovirus infection status, the study brought together high-throughput TCR immunosequencing, statistical association of individual TCRs with disease status, and machine learning. In a later analysis, previously published TCR beta repertoires from 666 donors were re-analyzed and high-resolution HLA genotyping was added so that TCR occurrence patterns could be studied. The later analysis used no new phenotypic data to find candidate immune exposures, relying instead on TCR beta sequences and their occurrence across donors. In an earlier analysis of several hundred of the donors, high-throughput TCR beta sequencing was used to judge whether each TCR beta V gene segment behaved as functional or pseudogenic. Donor age, sex, ethnicity and CMV serostatus were collected together with the repertoire data. In a later genetic analysis, genome-wide SNP genotypes for about 60% of the 666 donors were used, and that subset was treated as a discovery cohort. Every repertoire in the discovery cohort had been generated on one and the same sequencing platform. Class I and class II HLA loci were covered by the typing at four-digit resolution. The number of typed donors differed by locus: about 620-640 for A, B, C, DRB1 and DQB1; roughly 510 for DQA1; 606 for DPA1; and some 430 for DPB1. A handful of DR-DQ haplotypes were treated as single units for association and clustering because of strong linkage in the cohort. Among over 350 genotyped donors of the cohort, an average of approximately 230,000 unique TCR beta nucleotide sequences were sequenced per donor, roughly 20% of them non-productive. Results and caveats for the whole study, not just this receptor: A further reported finding was that TCR beta sequences accurately predicted the HLA-A and HLA-B alleles for most subjects in the first cohort. A cluster of highly shared sequence variants was judged likely to represent a technical artifact of the sequencing pipeline. Because HLA typing was missing for some donors at each locus, association tests included only the typed subset. A later genetic analysis reported fewer N-insertions in productive TCRs among donors in an Asian-associated ancestry cluster than the 666-donor mean. A later analysis associated some 17,000 TCR beta sequences with specific HLA alleles at a false discovery rate of 0.05. In a later analysis, TCR association rates were found to vary across HLA loci, with the most associated TCRs seen for DRB1 alleles and the fewest for HLA-C alleles. In the study, 150 to 200 TCR beta chains were listed as associated with cytomegalovirus. About 17 rarely observed V segments, including chromosome 9 orphons, were excluded from the earlier analysis of 550 to 700 of the donors because counts were too low. According to the authors, the approach could potentially be generalized to other disease states and immunological phenotypes. An association between a missense DCLRE1C variant and V-gene and J-gene trimming of TCR beta chains was found in a later genetic analysis and replicated in an independent cohort. While some public TCRs were present in many individuals, most TCR sequences turned up only very rarely across donors. Broadly in line with IMGT annotations, most TCR beta V segments showed up in productive rearrangements about 87% or about 30% of the time in an earlier analysis of approximately 600 of the donors. In a later analysis, HLA-associated TCR beta chains showed more clonal expansion and lower generation probabilities than non-associated chains that were equally common. Most CMV-associated TCR beta chains appeared to be HLA-restricted in a later analysis, and the HLA associations seemed to be driven largely by CMV exposure. For the cohort, immune exposure information was limited to CMV serostatus. The classifier was reported to diagnose cytomegalovirus status with high specificity and sensitivity in both the original and validation cohorts. The presence/absence analyses assumed that sequencing depth was roughly uniform across donors, and that assumption may not be true. The cohort was sequenced for TCR beta chains only, and without alpha or paired-chain data the features that could be detected were limited. Assigning TCR associations to individual alleles was difficult when HLA alleles, especially DR and DQ, strongly co-occurred. Correlated functional status among segregating V segments might reflect linkage disequilibrium, but an unknown experimental factor could not be ruled out. Several of the top co-occurrence clusters appeared to be linked to parvovirus B19, influenza, CMV and Epstein-Barr virus, according to a later analysis. Three of the identified cytomegalovirus-associated TCR beta chains were confirmed in vitro to be specific for cytomegalovirus antigens.

The cohort was made up of approximately 670 healthy bone marrow donors. All cohort members were sampled while nominally healthy, although unrecorded immune exposures were likely present. The donor tested CMV seronegative, placing the donor among the 352 seronegative members of the cohort. Each donor provided a peripheral blood sample, and peripheral blood mononuclear cells were used for TCR beta sequencing. The Qiagen DNeasy Blood Extraction Kit was used to extract genomic DNA from the blood cell samples. As regards this clone: Its binding antigen is unknown. No base-level quality is on record; no much larger clone is a single base apart.

Libraries were built with the immunoSEQ multiplex PCR assay. For the multiplex PCR, a mixture combining 60 forward primers for TCR Vbeta segments and 13 reverse primers for TCR Jbeta segments was used. The CDR3 region of rearranged TCR beta genes was amplified from genomic DNA with a multiplex PCR assay. The amplified TCR beta libraries were sequenced on the Illumina HiSeq System as 87-base-pair reads. Processing in the source paper ran as follows. In a later analysis, 77 million or so unique TCR beta chains were counted across the roughly 670 repertoires, and some 10 million of these chains were shared by at least two donors. Raw reads were error-corrected and collapsed into unique sequences with a nearest-neighbor algorithm that merged closely related sequences to remove PCR and sequencing errors. CDR3 sequences were aligned to IMGT reference sequences to assign V, D and J gene segments. For a sequence to be retained, a match of at least six nucleotides was required to both a V gene segment and a J gene segment. Rearrangements were classified as productive when the CDR3 lacked stop codons and remained in frame with V and J, and all other rearrangements were classified as non-productive. Following IMGT convention, CDR3 was defined as the stretch from the second conserved V-encoded cysteine to the conserved J-encoded phenylalanine. The earlier analysis of fewer than 750 of the donors excluded sequences that lacked an unambiguous match to a single V gene segment. In an earlier analysis of approximately 500 of the donors, a V segment was called functional when productive rearrangements were above 56.7%, and segregating when the standard deviation between donors exceeded 5%. A statistical classification framework was built for diagnosing cytomegalovirus status from the catalog of TCR beta chain sequences. A later analysis assigned V and J genes by comparing TCR nucleotide sequences with IMGT/GENE-DB human TR gene sequences. A later analysis assigned CDR3 sequences and most-parsimonious VDJ recombination scenarios with the TCRdist pipeline. In a later analysis, each TCR beta chain was defined by its CDR3 amino acid sequence together with its V-gene family, and reads without a unique V-gene family were excluded. A later analysis removed over 500 highly shared, low-generation-probability nucleotide sequences to deal with suspected cross-contamination and a sequencing artifact. A later analysis calculated a clonal expansion index for each public chain from normalized within-repertoire ranks of inferred template counts. A later analysis computed generation probabilities with a VDJ recombination model fitted to out-of-frame rearrangements, and checked the results against IGoR. In a later analysis, TCR-TCR, TCR-HLA and TCR-CMV co-occurrence was scored with hypergeometric tests, and a repertoire-size bias correction was applied to TCR pairs. A later analysis estimated false discovery rates by permuting HLA or CMV assignments 20 times. A later analysis grouped co-occurring TCRs with DBSCAN, adding TCRdist sequence similarity when clustering within HLA-allele-positive subsets. Repertoires with fewer than 30,000 or more than 120,000 public chains were left out of co-occurrence clustering, as were a handful of repertoires with anomalous nucleotide sharing. Imported from immuneACCESS, the table was reduced by TCRdb to in-frame sequences with V and J called. These copies leave out some clones; in studies compared against another copy, an unresolved V gene accounts for under half, and the cause of the remainder is not known. V and J calls and clone size are copied from that table; D and trimming were computed from the DNA. Recorded for this sample are 150,000 to 200,000 clones; around 84% of them occurred a single time. The top ten clones comprise roughly 1.7% of the sample.

The source of this sequence is a woman aged 18-35 years in good health and CMV-seronegative. The specimen sequenced was PBMCs.

The DNA sequence reads TGTGCCAGCAGCTCGACTAGCGGGAGGGTGGTTGAGACCCAGTACTTC. It translates as CASSSTSGRVVETQYF. The sequence is built from TRBV5-4 and TRBJ2-5; 14 junctional bases match TRBD2. CDR1 SGHNT and CDR2 YYREEE are derived from the germline V gene (reference sequence). The CDR3 measures 16 amino acids from cysteine to phenylalanine. CDR3 DNA only is kept here, 48 bases in frame from base 1. Unmatched junction bases come to 6, with V trimmed by 3 bases and J by 5 bases.